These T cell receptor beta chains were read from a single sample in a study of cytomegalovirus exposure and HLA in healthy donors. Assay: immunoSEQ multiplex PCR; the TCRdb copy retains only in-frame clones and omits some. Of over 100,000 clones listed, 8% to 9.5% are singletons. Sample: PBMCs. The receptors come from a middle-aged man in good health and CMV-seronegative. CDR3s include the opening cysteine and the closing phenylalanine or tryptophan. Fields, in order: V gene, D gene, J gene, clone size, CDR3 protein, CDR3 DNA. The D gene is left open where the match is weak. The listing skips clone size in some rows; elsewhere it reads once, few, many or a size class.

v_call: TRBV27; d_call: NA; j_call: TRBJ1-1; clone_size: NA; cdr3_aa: CASRISPNTEAFF; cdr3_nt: TGTGCCAGCAGAATTTCCCCAAACACTGAAGCTTTCTTT
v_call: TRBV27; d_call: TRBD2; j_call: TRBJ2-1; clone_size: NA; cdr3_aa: CASSPKGLAGLYNEQFF; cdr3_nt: TGTGCCAGCAGCCCAAAGGGACTAGCGGGGCTATACAATGAGCAGTTCTTC
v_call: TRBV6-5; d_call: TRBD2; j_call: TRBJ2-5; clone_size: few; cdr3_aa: CASLAGEETQYF; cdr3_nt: TGTGCCAGCCTAGCGGGAGAAGAGACCCAGTACTTC
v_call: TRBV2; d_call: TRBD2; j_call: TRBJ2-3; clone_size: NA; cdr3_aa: CASSSRSGAASTDTQYF; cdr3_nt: TGTGCCAGCAGCTCACGAAGCGGGGCTGCCAGCACAGATACGCAGTATTTT
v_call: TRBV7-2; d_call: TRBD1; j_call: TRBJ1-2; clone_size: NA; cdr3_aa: CASSLAYGTGILGYGYTF; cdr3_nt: TGTGCCAGCAGCTTAGCCTATGGGACAGGGATCTTAGGCTATGGCTACACCTTC
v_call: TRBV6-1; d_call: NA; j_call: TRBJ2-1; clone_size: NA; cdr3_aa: CASSPLLEGEQFF; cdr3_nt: TGTGCCAGCAGCCCACTTCTAGAAGGCGAGCAGTTCTTC
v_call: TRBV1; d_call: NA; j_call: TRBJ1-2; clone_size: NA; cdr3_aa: CTSSQAPNGGFNYGYTF; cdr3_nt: TGCACCAGCAGCCAAGCCCCTAACGGGGGATTCAACTATGGCTACACCTTC
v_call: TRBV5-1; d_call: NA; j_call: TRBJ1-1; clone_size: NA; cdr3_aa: CASSLTQGEAFF; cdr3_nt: TGCGCCAGCAGCCTGACACAGGGTGAAGCTTTCTTT
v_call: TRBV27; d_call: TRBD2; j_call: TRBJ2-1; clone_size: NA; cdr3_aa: CASRITSGGANEQFF; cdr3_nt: TGTGCCAGCAGGATAACTAGCGGGGGGGCCAATGAGCAGTTCTTC
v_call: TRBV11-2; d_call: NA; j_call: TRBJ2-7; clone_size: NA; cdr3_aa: CASSSGTPTYEQYF; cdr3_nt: TGTGCCAGCAGTTCCGGGACACCGACCTACGAGCAGTACTTC